This T cell receptor beta chain was identified in a study of blood T cell repertoires in COVID-19. Study-level background: In each case, the material was cDNA or gDNA derived from T cells, B-cell-depleted T cells, or PBMCs.

Per germline, CDR1 MNHNS and CDR2 SASEGT. With 4 bases clipped from V and 2 bases from J, the junction kept 13 bases outside the gene matches. This CDR3 region has 18 residues. Authors' data handling: Reference gene primer amplification gave estimated nucleated cell counts. Only in-frame clones appear in the TCRdb table, and some are missing; sequencing was by immunoSEQ multiplex PCR. V and J calls and clone size are those listed in that table; D and trimming were worked out from the DNA. The sample lists 50,000 to 65,000 clones, around 80% occurring once. The chain has TRBV6-1 and TRBJ2-3, with TRBD2 matching over 9 bases. Sequences were obtained from peripheral blood. The receptor's source is a woman in her sixties with acute or convalescent COVID-19. The CDR3 region is CASSANRGSGGYTDTQYF. CDR3 bases: TGTGCCAGCAGTGCCAATCGAGGCAGCGGGGGGTACACAGATACGCAGTATTTT.